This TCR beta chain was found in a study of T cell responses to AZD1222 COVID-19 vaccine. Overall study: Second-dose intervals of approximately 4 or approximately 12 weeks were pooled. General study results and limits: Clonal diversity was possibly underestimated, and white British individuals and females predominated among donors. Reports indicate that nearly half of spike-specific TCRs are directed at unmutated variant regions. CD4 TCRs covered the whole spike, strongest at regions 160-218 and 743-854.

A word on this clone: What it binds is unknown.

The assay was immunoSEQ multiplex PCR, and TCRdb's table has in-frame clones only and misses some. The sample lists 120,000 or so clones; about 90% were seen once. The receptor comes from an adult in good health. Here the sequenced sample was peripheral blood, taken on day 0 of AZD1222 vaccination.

This CDR3 reads CASSLLGSPLHF. CDR3 coding DNA: TGCGCCAGCAGCTTGCTGGGTTCACCCCTCCACTTT. This chain uses TRBV5-1 with TRBJ1-6, with D uncertain. CDR3 size: 12 residues. Germline CDR1 SGHRS, CDR2 YFSETQ. Trimming stripped 1 base from V and 9 bases from J, with 5 bases between. The full variable domain, its missing parts supplied by reference TRBV5-1 and TRBJ1-6, is KAGVTQTPRYLIKTRGQQVTLSCSPISGHRSVSWYQQTPGQGLQFLFEYFSETQRNKGNFPGRFSGRQFSNSRSEMNVSTLELGDSALYLCASSLLGSPLHFGNGTRLTVT.